This is a list of T cell receptor beta chains from one sample in a study of blood T cell repertoires in COVID-19. Some clones are missing from TCRdb's copy, which holds only in-frame ones; the method was immunoSEQ multiplex PCR. The sample includes 150,000 or so clones, 90% to 95% of them seen just once. Material: peripheral blood. The receptors come from a man between 50 and 59 years old with acute or convalescent COVID-19. CDR3s include the opening cysteine and the closing phenylalanine or tryptophan. The D gene is left open where the match is weak. Rows may omit the clone size; those that give it use once, few, many or a size class.

D	size	J	V	CDR3	DNA
TRBD2	-	TRBJ2-1	TRBV12-3/TRBV12-4	CASSGLADEQFF	TGTGCCAGCAGCGGACTAGCCGATGAGCAGTTCTTC
-	-	TRBJ1-2	TRBV6-5	CASSYSRGRVYGYTF	TGTGCCAGCAGTTACTCCAGGGGCAGGGTCTATGGCTACACCTTC
-	once	TRBJ2-3	TRBV18	CASSLLRADTQYF	TGTGCCAGCTCACTTCTGAGGGCAGATACGCAGTATTTT
-	-	TRBJ2-3	TRBV5-5	CASSFSSSTDTQYF	TGTGCCAGCAGCTTTAGCTCTAGCACAGATACGCAGTATTTT
-	few	TRBJ2-3	TRBV6-5	CASSLETGTDTQYF	TGTGCCAGCAGTTTGGAGACAGGAACAGATACGCAGTATTTT
-	-	TRBJ1-1	TRBV7-2	CASSLQGERLNTEAFF	TGTGCCAGCAGCTTACAGGGTGAGAGATTGAACACTGAAGCTTTCTTT
-	-	TRBJ2-1	TRBV28	CASSTGSEQFF	TGTGCCAGCAGTACTGGGAGTGAGCAGTTCTTC
TRBD1	-	TRBJ1-1	TRBV28	CASRTGQVNTEAFF	TGTGCCAGCCGCACCGGACAGGTGAACACTGAAGCTTTCTTT
TRBD2	-	TRBJ2-2	TRBV5-5	CASSSPGRVTGELFF	TGTGCCAGCAGCTCCCCGGGGAGGGTTACCGGGGAGCTGTTTTTT
TRBD1	few	TRBJ1-3	TRBV27	CANHTGQGAGNTIYF	TGTGCCAACCACACGGGACAGGGCGCTGGAAACACCATATATTTT
-	-	TRBJ2-1	TRBV24-1	CATSDPRGASNEQFF	TGTGCCACCAGTGATCCCAGGGGGGCAAGTAATGAGCAGTTCTTC
-	-	TRBJ2-7	TRBV5-1	CASSLGGTYEQYF	TGCGCCAGCAGCTTGGGGGGCACCTACGAGCAGTACTTC
TRBD2	-	TRBJ2-3	TRBV11-2	CASSLEAGGPYTQYF	TGTGCCAGCAGCTTAGAAGCGGGGGGGCCCTATACGCAGTATTTT
-	-	TRBJ2-3	TRBV24-1	CATSDLYTQYF	TGTGCCACCAGTGACCTCTATACGCAGTATTTT
TRBD2	-	TRBJ2-7	TRBV28	CASRGGSSGTYEQYF	TGTGCCAGCAGGGGGGGATCTAGCGGGACCTACGAGCAGTACTTC
-	-	TRBJ1-5	TRBV28	CASSLAGQSNQPQHF	TGTGCCAGCAGCCTCGCTGGACAGTCTAACCAGCCCCAGCATTTT
-	-	TRBJ1-1	TRBV5-4	CASSLDTNTEAFF	TGTGCCAGCAGCCTCGACACGAACACTGAAGCTTTCTTT
TRBD2	-	TRBJ2-7	TRBV15	CATSRAPGLATYEQYF	TGTGCCACCAGCAGAGCCCCGGGACTAGCGACCTACGAGCAGTACTTC
-	-	TRBJ2-5	TRBV6-5	CASRKGGAGETQYF	TGTGCCAGCAGAAAGGGGGGGGCAGGAGAGACCCAGTACTTC
-	-	TRBJ2-7	TRBV10-2	CASSELREAPNEQYF	TGCGCCAGCAGTGAGTTGAGGGAGGCCCCTAACGAGCAGTACTTC
TRBD1	-	TRBJ2-5	TRBV7-8	CASSLLTGLETQYF	TGTGCCAGCAGCCTGCTGACAGGGCTGGAGACCCAGTACTTC
TRBD1	-	TRBJ2-2	TRBV28	CASSATGFLSGELFF	TGTGCTAGCAGTGCGACAGGGTTTTTATCCGGGGAGCTGTTTTTT
TRBD1	-	TRBJ1-1	TRBV27	CASSLSPDRGRRTEAFF	TGTGCCAGCAGTTTATCCCCGGACAGGGGGCGCAGGACTGAAGCTTTCTTT
TRBD2	-	TRBJ2-3	TRBV19	CASSQLAEITDTQYF	TGTGCCAGTAGCCAACTAGCGGAGATCACAGATACGCAGTATTTT
TRBD2	-	TRBJ2-1	TRBV24-1	CATSDAPRAGGWNEQFF	TGTGCCACCAGTGACGCCCCGAGGGCGGGAGGGTGGAATGAGCAGTTCTTC
TRBD2	-	TRBJ2-1	TRBV5-1	CASSLGLAGVYNEQFF	TGCGCCAGCAGCCTGGGACTAGCGGGAGTCTACAATGAGCAGTTCTTC
-	-	TRBJ1-2	TRBV7-3	CASSDSTHGYTF	TGTGCCAGCAGCGACTCAACACATGGCTACACCTTC
-	-	TRBJ2-7	TRBV5-4	CASSPRGLAADYEQYF	TGTGCCAGCAGCCCCCGCGGCTTAGCGGCTGACTACGAGCAGTACTTC
TRBD2	once	TRBJ2-3	TRBV27	CASNLAGLSTDTQYF	TGTGCCAGCAACCTAGCGGGGCTTTCCACAGATACGCAGTATTTT
TRBD1	-	TRBJ2-5	TRBV6-5	CASRAGQGQWETQYF	TGTGCCAGCAGGGCAGGACAGGGACAGTGGGAGACCCAGTACTTC
-	-	TRBJ1-6	TRBV3-1/TRBV3-2	CASSQGTGYNSPLHF	TGTGCCAGCAGCCAAGGAACTGGCTATAATTCACCCCTCCACTTT
-	-	TRBJ1-5	TRBV28	CASSLTGWGWQHF	TGTGCCAGCAGTTTGACAGGCTGGGGGTGGCAGCATTTT
-	-	TRBJ1-2	TRBV27	CASSLNEYYGYTF	TGTGCCAGCAGTTTGAATGAGTACTATGGCTACACCTTC
-	-	TRBJ2-2	TRBV21-1	CASSKVAASYTGPKKNTGELFF	TGTGCCAGCAGCAAAGTAGCAGCATCATATACAGGCCCGAAAAAGAACACCGGGGAGCTGTTTTTT
-	once	TRBJ1-6	TRBV13	CASRRLQNRYSPLHF	TGTGCCAGCAGACGTTTACAGAACCGGTATTCACCCCTCCACTTT
-	-	TRBJ2-2	TRBV7-2	CASSLDRAGELFF	TGTGCCAGCAGCTTAGACAGGGCCGGGGAGCTGTTTTTT
-	-	TRBJ2-1	TRBV20-1	CSASSAGQTYNEQFF	TGCAGTGCTAGTTCCGCAGGACAAACCTACAATGAGCAGTTCTTC
TRBD1	-	TRBJ1-2	TRBV11-2	CASSVTTGGNGYTF	TGTGCCAGCAGCGTTACGACAGGGGGCAATGGCTACACCTTC